Below, 14 T cell receptor beta chains from the same sample are listed, as sequenced in a study of cytomegalovirus exposure and HLA in healthy donors. PCR primers comprised 60 Vbeta and 13 Jbeta primers. Sequenced by immunoSEQ multiplex PCR; TCRdb stores in-frame clones only, minus some. Here the sample spans 100,000 to 150,000 clones, 80% to 90% being singletons. The sample taken for sequencing was PBMCs. The receptors originated from a woman aged 30 to 39 in good health and CMV-seronegative.

This clone was counted a single time. V and J are TRBV9 and TRBJ2-5; D perhaps matches TRBD2 (5 bases). The germline V gene encodes CDR1 SGDLS and CDR2 YYNGEE. The V end lost 0 bases, the J end lost 4 bases, and 10 bases lay between the germline ends. This CDR3 region has 14 residues. This CDR3 is CASSVGGEGETQYF. In DNA, the CDR3 is TGTGCCAGCAGCGTAGGGGGTGAGGGAGAGACCCAGTACTTC.

The rearrangement uses TRBV6-4 and TRBJ1-1; unclear D gene. Germline-derived CDR1 and CDR2 are MRHNA and SNTAGT. The CDR3 has 13 residues. With 2 bases removed from V and 2 bases from J, the gap between germline ends came to 6 bases. The DNA of the CDR3 is TGTGCCAGCAGTGACACGGTAAACACTGAAGCTTTCTTT. This codes for CASSDTVNTEAFF.

The rearrangement uses TRBV18 and TRBJ1-1; D gene unclear. CDR1 KGHSH and CDR2 LQKENI come from the germline V gene. The V and J ends lost 3 bases and 5 bases respectively, with 16 bases between them. The CDR3 extends over 15 amino acids. CDR3 in DNA: TGTGCCAGCTCACCGCAGGAGGGAAGAGGGACTGAAGCTTTCTTT. Translating gives CASSPQEGRGTEAFF.

This chain joins TRBV7-6 and TRBJ1-1, with D unresolved. The CDR3 totals 14 residues. Germline CDR1 SGHVS, CDR2 FNYEAQ. V gave up 4 bases and J gave up 0 bases, with 9 bases separating them. The CDR3 spells CASSSGVLNTEAFF. Written as DNA, the CDR3 is TGTGCCAGCAGCTCCGGGGTACTGAACACTGAAGCTTTCTTT.

The chain links TRBV13 to TRBJ2-3; D is possibly TRBD2 (5 bases). Germline CDR1 is PRHDT and CDR2 is FYEKMQ (reference sequence). The CDR3 contains 19 residues. V was pared by 5 bases and J by 2 bases, with 26 bases between. The CDR3 nucleotides read TGTGCCAGCAGCGGCCAATCGGGGATGGTCCGAACACACACAGATACGCAGTATTTT. Translated: CASSGQSGMVRTHTDTQYF.

The rearrangement joins TRBV2 to TRBJ2-6; D is perhaps TRBD1 (6 bases). The V gene lost 5 bases and the J gene lost 7 bases, with 15 bases spanning the gap. The CDR3 extends over 15 amino acids. Germline CDR1 and CDR2: SNHLY and FYNNEI. Here the CDR3 DNA reads TGTGCCAGCAGTAAACAGGGAATAGTCGCCAACGTCCTGACTTTC. Amino acid sequence: CASSKQGIVANVLTF. The full variable domain, its missing parts supplied by reference TRBV2 and TRBJ2-6, is EPEVTQTPSHQVTQMGQEVILRCVPISNHLYFYWYRQILGQKVEFLVSFYNNEISEKSEIFDDQFSVERPDGSNFTLKIRSTKLEDSAMYFCASSKQGIVANVLTFGAGSRLTVL.

The CDR3 sequence is CASRPCLEAGQNNEQFF. The DNA for the CDR3 is TGTGCCAGCAGACCCTGCTTGGAAGCGGGCCAAAACAATGAGCAGTTCTTC. The chain joins TRBV21-1 to TRBJ2-1; TRBD2, the table's D call, was not compared with the DNA. TRBV21-1 is a known pseudogene. The CDR3 is made up of 17 amino acids.

The count of this clone is one. The CDR3 DNA reads TGTGCCAGCAGTAGTTTAGCGGGAGGAGTAGAGACCCAGTACTTC. Its translation: CASSSLAGGVETQYF. The gene calls are TRBV25-1 and TRBJ2-5; 10 bases fit TRBD2. Germline V gene data show CDR1 as MGHDK and CDR2 as SYGVNS. The CDR3 runs 15 residues. Trimming at V came to 5 bases and at J to 4 bases, leaving 7 bases not matched to a gene.

This rearrangement joins TRBV19 to TRBJ1-3, with 7 bases fitting TRBD1. V lost 6 bases to trimming and J lost 6 bases; unmatched junction nucleotides: 8. The CDR3 has 14 residues. Germline CDR1 and CDR2: LNHDA and SQIVND (reference sequence). CDR3 nucleotide sequence: TGTGCCAGTAGAGCAGGACAGGTCGAAAACACCATATATTTT. Residues: CASRAGQVENTIYF.

The chain couples TRBV2 to TRBJ2-2; 8 bases are shared with TRBD1. Germline CDR1 SNHLY, CDR2 FYNNEI. V was pared by 5 bases and J by 3 bases, with 5 bases of the junction left unmatched. The CDR3 runs 15 residues. The CDR3, as DNA: TGTGCCAGCAGTTCGCAGGGGGCTGACACCGGGGAGCTGTTTTTT. This gives the protein CASSSQGADTGELFF.

The sample holds a few counts of this clone. The gene calls are TRBV4-1 and TRBJ2-6; 10 nucleotides align to TRBD1. With 6 bases clipped from V and 0 bases from J, the junction kept 8 bases outside the gene matches. Germline-derived CDR1 and CDR2 are MGHRA and YSYEKL. The CDR3 is 18 residues long. CDR3 protein: CASRGLGQGNSGANVLTF. The CDR3 nucleotides read TGCGCCAGCAGGGGCTTGGGACAGGGGAACTCTGGGGCCAACGTCCTGACTTTC.

V is TRBV5-8 and J is TRBJ2-7; no definite D call. The germline V and J ends were trimmed by 4 bases and 4 bases, with 9 bases remaining between them. Germline CDR1 and CDR2: SGHTS and YDEGEE. The CDR3 is 12 amino acids. The CDR3 protein is CASSPDGYEQYF. For the CDR3, the DNA is TGTGCCAGCAGCCCCGACGGGTACGAGCAGTACTTC.

This clone was picked up a small number of times. The rearrangement uses TRBV19 and TRBJ2-3; D unresolved. Germline CDR1 is LNHDA and CDR2 is SQIVND (reference sequence). V was pared by 5 bases and J by 2 bases, with 11 bases between. The CDR3 has 14 amino acids. The CDR3 DNA reads TGTGCCAGTAGTTTAGGAGTCTTCACAGATACGCAGTATTTT. Protein: CASSLGVFTDTQYF.

CDR3 DNA sequence: TGTGCCAGCAGCGCCCTAGGACTATCTCGGTCAGATACGCAGTATTTT. Its translation: CASSALGLSRSDTQYF. The V and J genes are TRBV7-9 and TRBJ2-3, with D perhaps TRBD2 (6 bases). Germline V gene sequence: CDR1 SEHNR, CDR2 FQNEAQ (reference sequence). This CDR3 spans 16 amino acids. V dropped 5 bases and J dropped 4 bases, with 19 bases sitting between them.